Below, 25 T cell receptor beta chains from the same sample are listed, as sequenced in a study of early T cells in non-severe SARS-CoV-2 infection. From the 5' RACE reads, TCRdb called clonotypes with MiXCR, one entry per CDR3 protein. The repertoire has tens of thousands of distinct CDR3 sequences, over 12% of them found once; the top ten carry roughly 3.1%. The source material was whole blood. The source is an adult who was a healthcare worker with PCR-confirmed SARS-CoV-2 infection or an uninfected control (not recorded which).

This clonotype was recorded many times. The rearrangement joins TRBV2 to TRBJ2-1, with 8 bases identical to TRBD2. In germline, CDR1 is SNHLY, CDR2 FYNNEI. The CDR3 is 14 residues long. V dropped 4 bases and J dropped 6; count of bases not matched to a gene: 5. This chain's CDR3 is CASSVSGGGNEQFF. The CDR3 DNA follows: TGTGCCAGCAGTGTGAGCGGGGGAGGCAATGAGCAGTTCTTC.

This clonotype occurred a few times. The CDR3 DNA follows: TGTGCCAGCACGGGGGTGTACAATGAGCAGTTCTTC. Its translation is CASTGVYNEQFF. The chain combines TRBV27 with TRBJ2-1; TRBD2 is a possible D gene (6 bases). Germline V gives CDR1 MNHEY, CDR2 SMNVEV (reference sequence). This CDR3 comprises 12 residues. Trimming shortened V by 7 bases and J by 4 bases, and 8 bases separated the two germline ends.

This sequence joins TRBV6-1 and TRBJ2-2; unclear D gene. V was pared by 7 bases and J by 0 bases, with 12 bases between. Germline CDR1 MNHNS, CDR2 SASEGT. The CDR3 totals 15 residues. The CDR3 nucleotides read TGTGCCAGCAACCTCCTGGGTTCGAACACCGGGGAGCTGTTTTTT. The encoded protein is CASNLLGSNTGELFF.

This clonotype was counted at least ten times. The CDR3 region is CASSSRPGQGAYEQYF. For the CDR3, the DNA is TGTGCCAGCAGCTCCCGGCCGGGACAGGGGGCGTACGAGCAGTACTTC. The V and J genes are TRBV7-9 and TRBJ2-7, with 12 nucleotides matching TRBD1. The trim removed 4 bases at V and 4 bases at J, leaving 8 bases unmatched. The CDR3 is 16 amino acids. Germline V CDR1 and CDR2: SEHNR, FQNEAQ (reference sequence).

This clonotype has at least ten counts. Mismatch with germline at one junction end may stem from a read error. V gene TRBV7-7 combines with J gene TRBJ2-7; 7 positions match TRBD1. The CDR3 is made up of 13 amino acids. Germline CDR1 is SSHAT and CDR2 is FNYEAQ (reference sequence). CDR3 protein: CASSLQGGSEQYF. CDR3 bases: TGTGCTAGCAGCTTACAAGGGGGCTCCGAGCAGTACTTC.

The chain couples TRBV16 to TRBJ2-5, with 8 bases identical to TRBD1. Germline V gene lookup returns CDR1 KGHSY and CDR2 FQNENV. V lost 4 bases, J lost 3 bases, and 4 bases stayed unmatched. This CDR3 spans 14 amino acids. CDR3 DNA sequence: TGTGCCAGCAGCCTGGGACAGGCCAAAGAGACCCAGTACTTC. Translating gives CASSLGQAKETQYF.

This CDR3 is CSAWVGDTDTQYF. Here the CDR3 DNA reads TGCAGCGCCTGGGTGGGGGACACAGATACGCAGTATTTT. V and J are TRBV29-1 and TRBJ2-3, with D tentatively TRBD1 or TRBD2 (5 bases each). This CDR3 has 13 residues. Germline CDR1 SQVTM, CDR2 ANQGSEA. Trimming left V 7 bases short and J 2 bases short, with 13 bases between.

The gene calls are TRBV9 and TRBJ2-3; 10 bases match TRBD1. V shed 3 bases and J 3 bases; nucleotides not matched to a gene: 7. Per the germline V gene, CDR1 is SGDLS and CDR2 is YYNGEE. The CDR3 contains 16 residues. The CDR3, as DNA: TGTGCCAGCAGCGGACGGGACAGGGGTTGGACAGATACGCAGTATTTT. It yields the protein CASSGRDRGWTDTQYF.

V and J are TRBV5-1 and TRBJ2-1, with 9 bases identical to TRBD2. The CDR3 sequence is 14 residues long. Trimming took 0 bases from V and 10 from J; bases not matched to a gene: 5. Per germline, CDR1 SGHRS and CDR2 YFSETQ. The CDR3 reads CASSLVAGGREQFF. DNA for the CDR3: TGCGCCAGCAGCTTGGTTGCGGGAGGGAGGGAGCAGTTCTTC.

The V gene is TRBV29-1, the J gene TRBJ1-2; 7 nucleotides match TRBD1. The CDR3 is 12 residues long. Germline CDR1 SQVTM, CDR2 ANQGSEA. V trimming: 8 bases; J trimming: 4 bases; junction bases outside the gene matches: 7. This chain's CDR3 is CSSRKGAYGYTF. The CDR3 bases are TGCAGCTCCCGTAAGGGGGCCTATGGCTACACCTTC.

This clonotype was detected many times. The chain combines TRBV28 with TRBJ1-1; 9 bases line up with TRBD1. CDR3 size: 15 residues. Trimming removed 7 bases from V and 6 bases from J; junction bases left unmatched: 12. Germline V gene data show CDR1 as MDHEN and CDR2 as SYDVKM. The CDR3 region is CASTLAGTGYAEAFF. For the CDR3, the DNA is TGTGCCAGCACATTGGCCGGGACAGGGTACGCTGAAGCTTTCTTT. Full variable domain (rest looked up from reference TRBV28 and TRBJ1-1): DVKVTQSSRYLVKRTGEKVFLECVQDMDHENMFWYRQDPGLGLRLIYFSYDVKMKEKGDIPEGYSVSREKKERFSLILESASTNQTSMYLCASTLAGTGYAEAFFGQGTRLTVV.

In its sample, this clonotype was seen many times. V usage is TRBV7-9 and J usage is TRBJ2-4, with a possible D match to TRBD1 (5 bases). The length of the CDR3 is 15 residues. Germline CDR1 and CDR2: SEHNR and FQNEAQ (reference sequence). V was trimmed by 4 bases and J by 1 base, leaving 11 bases between them. The CDR3 DNA is TGTGCCAGCAGCTCGACAGAGGCGGCCAAAAACATTCAGTACTTC. This encodes CASSSTEAAKNIQYF.

This clonotype was seen many times. The gene calls are TRBV13 and TRBJ2-4, with a weak D call TRBD2 (5 bases). This CDR3 has 12 amino acids. Looked up from germline, CDR1 is PRHDT and CDR2 is FYEKMQ (reference sequence). V dropped 5 bases and J dropped 8 bases, with 10 bases sitting between them. CDR3 DNA: TGTGCCAGCAGCCGAGGACTGGACATTCAGTACTTC. It encodes CASSRGLDIQYF.

The chain uses TRBV13 and TRBJ1-5, with D unclear. V was cut by 5 bases and J by 9 bases, with 8 bases left in between. In germline, CDR1 is PRHDT, CDR2 FYEKMQ (reference sequence). The CDR3 loop spans 11 amino acids. The CDR3 loop is CASSHDGPQHF. CDR3 coding DNA: TGTGCCAGCAGCCATGATGGGCCCCAGCATTTT.

The chain has TRBV20-1 and TRBJ2-2; 7 nucleotides line up with TRBD2. The junction had 4 bases not matched to a gene; V was cut back by 6 bases and J by 3 bases. This CDR3 comprises 13 residues. Germline lookup yields CDR1 DFQATT and CDR2 SNEGSKA (reference sequence). In DNA, the CDR3 is TGCAGTGCAAGGACTAGTCACACCGGGGAGCTGTTTTTT. Translated, it gives CSARTSHTGELFF.

This clonotype showed up just a few times. CDR3 nucleotide sequence: TGTGCCAGCAGCTCCGGACAGCCTTACACTGAAGCTTTCTTT. Its protein is CASSSGQPYTEAFF. The chain joins TRBV5-4 to TRBJ1-1, with D tentatively TRBD1 (6 bases). CDR3 length equals 14 residues. From germline, CDR1 is SGHNT and CDR2 YYREEE (reference sequence). The V end lost 3 bases, the J end lost 3 bases, and 12 bases lay between the germline ends.

This clonotype came up a few times. The rearrangement joins TRBV2 to TRBJ1-5; D is uncertain. Trimming pared 6 bases from V and 0 bases from J, leaving 9 bases between. Germline loops: CDR1 SNHLY, CDR2 FYNNEI. CDR3 length: 14 amino acids. CDR3 nucleotide sequence: TGTGCCAGCAGCGAGCGAGGTAGCAATCAGCCCCAGCATTTT. This codes for CASSERGSNQPQHF.

The genes are TRBV30 and TRBJ1-5; D is unclear. This CDR3 region has 13 residues. The germline gives CDR1 GTSNPN, CDR2 SVGIG (reference sequence). V was cut by 1 base and J by 0 bases, with 4 bases left in between. DNA for the CDR3: TGTGCCTGGAGTGGGGATAGCAATCAGCCCCAGCATTTT. This codes for CAWSGDSNQPQHF.

This clonotype has a count of ten or more. This chain joins TRBV9 and TRBJ2-3, with TRBD2 matching over 8 bases. V lost 4 bases, J lost 5 bases, and 12 bases stayed unmatched. Germline V gene lookup returns CDR1 SGDLS and CDR2 YYNGEE. This CDR3 has 16 residues. CDR3 amino acids: CASSPRAGVGGDTQYF. CDR3 bases: TGTGCCAGCAGCCCAAGAGCGGGAGTAGGGGGAGATACGCAGTATTTT.

Only a few counts were recorded for this clonotype. The chain carries TRBV6-6 and TRBJ1-5; D unresolved. The CDR3 consists of 18 residues. V was cut by 0 bases and J by 4 bases, with 19 bases left in between. Germline assignment: CDR1 MNHNY and CDR2 SVGAGI (reference sequence). The CDR3 sequence: CASSYSLSEQSVNQPQHF. The DNA of the CDR3 is TGTGCCAGCAGTTACTCGCTGTCGGAGCAGTCGGTGAATCAGCCCCAGCATTTT.

In this sample, this clonotype turned up many times. The J gene is TRBJ2-5, the V gene TRBV20-1; 10 positions agree with TRBD1. This CDR3 region has 16 residues. The V gene end was trimmed by 0 bases and the J gene end by 1 base; junction bases not matched to a gene: 5. Germline V gives CDR1 DFQATT, CDR2 SNEGSKA (reference sequence). The CDR3 DNA is TGCAGTGCTAGAGACTGGACAGGGGGGCGCCAAGAGACCCAGTACTTC. Translation gives CSARDWTGGRQETQYF.

At least ten counts were recorded for this clonotype. The rearrangement links TRBV5-1 to TRBJ2-5; maybe TRBD1 (5 bases). This CDR3 contains 14 residues. From germline, CDR1 is SGHRS and CDR2 YFSETQ. Trimming left V 3 bases short and J 5 bases short, with 14 bases between. This CDR3 reads CASSSQGQAETQYF. CDR3 in DNA: TGCGCCAGCAGCTCCCAGGGTCAGGCGGAGACCCAGTACTTC.

This clonotype was picked up a small number of times. The chain joins TRBV29-1 to TRBJ1-2, with TRBD1 matching 9 bases. With 6 bases clipped from V and 2 bases from J, the junction kept 4 bases outside the gene matches. This CDR3 has 13 amino acids. Germline lookup yields CDR1 SQVTM and CDR2 ANQGSEA. CDR3 in DNA: TGCAGCGTCAAACAGGGGGCCAACTATGGCTACACCTTC. It yields the protein CSVKQGANYGYTF.

This clonotype was observed a few times. The genes are TRBV5-1 and TRBJ2-7; no clear D gene. With 1 base removed from V and 3 bases from J, the gap between germline ends came to 11 bases. Germline V gives CDR1 SGHRS, CDR2 YFSETQ. The CDR3 spans 14 residues. The CDR3 bases are TGCGCCAGCAGCTTGATGAGCCCGGACTACGAGCAGTACTTC. Its translation: CASSLMSPDYEQYF.

The V call is TRBV6-5, the J call TRBJ2-6; D might be TRBD1 (5 bases). Germline V lookup: CDR1 MNHEY, CDR2 SVGAGI. CDR3 size: 15 residues. V was pared by 7 bases and J by 0 bases, with 10 bases between. CDR3 amino acids: CASTLQGSGANVLTF. CDR3 nucleotide sequence: TGTGCCAGCACCCTTCAGGGCTCTGGGGCCAACGTCCTGACTTTC.